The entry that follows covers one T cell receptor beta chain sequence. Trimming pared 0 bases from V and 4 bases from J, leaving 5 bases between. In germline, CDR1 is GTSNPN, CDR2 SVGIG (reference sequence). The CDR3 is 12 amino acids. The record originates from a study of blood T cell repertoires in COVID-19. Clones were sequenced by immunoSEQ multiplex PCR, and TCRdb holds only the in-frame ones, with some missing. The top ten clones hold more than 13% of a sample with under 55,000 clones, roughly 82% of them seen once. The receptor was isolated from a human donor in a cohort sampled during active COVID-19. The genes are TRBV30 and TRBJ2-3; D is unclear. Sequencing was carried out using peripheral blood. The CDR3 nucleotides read TGTGCCTGGAGTGTACAAGCAGATACGCAGTATTTT. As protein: CAWSVQADTQYF. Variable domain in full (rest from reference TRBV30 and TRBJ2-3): SQTIHQWPATLVQPVGSPLSLECTVEGTSNPNLYWYRQAAGRGLQLLFYSVGIGQISSEVPQNLSASRPQDRQFILSSKKLLLSDSGFYLCAWSVQADTQYFGPGTRLTVL.